This record looks at one T cell receptor (beta chain) sequence and its context. The specificity of this receptor is unknown. Per-nucleotide qualities are absent, and no much larger clonotype sits a single base away. The receptor library was made with the immunoSEQ multiplex PCR assay. TCRdb re-hosts the immuneACCESS table, in-frame sequences only. Its copies lack some clones; in the studies checked, an unresolved V gene accounts for under half of them, and the cause for the rest is not known. Here the sample has approximately 76,000 clones; roughly 85% occur a single time. Under 5.5% of the sample is in the top ten clones. This sample stems from a study of technical replicates of blood from a handful of donors (dated by TCRdb to 2016 to 2017). The CDR3 spans 13 residues, from the cysteine through the phenylalanine. CDR3 DNA only is kept here, 39 bases in frame from base 1. For CDR1 and CDR2, the germline V gene lists LGHNA and YSLEER. V and J lose 0 bases and 6 bases, and a span of 7 bases separates them.

This TCR was sampled from a human donor in good health. Some clones in this sample may be carry-over from other donors' samples. The specimen was PBMCs. The receptor chain draws on TRBV4-3 and TRBJ2-3, with a tentative D gene TRBD2 over 5 matching bases. CDR3 loop: CASSQDRGDTQYF. The base sequence is TGCGCCAGCAGCCAAGATCGGGGTGATACGCAGTATTTT.